This note documents a single T cell receptor (beta chain) sequence. This entry belongs to a study of T-cell memory formation after mild COVID-19. TCRdb passed the 5' RACE reads through MiXCR, listing each CDR3 protein once. The sample contains 84,000 or so distinct CDR3 sequences, approximately 14% of which appear only once. The specimen sequenced was PBMCs or a T cell subset sorted from them (not recorded which). The TCR comes from an adult woman who had mild COVID-19 (a few samples of this study predate the infection). Cell type and time point are not known.

CDR3: CASSTPGQGREEQYF. The CDR3 coding sequence is TGTGCCAGCAGTACGCCGGGACAGGGAAGGGAAGAGCAGTACTTC. This chain uses TRBV12-3 or TRBV12-4 with TRBJ2-7, with 9 nucleotides matching TRBD1. V dropped 5 bases and J dropped 7; count of bases not matched to a gene: 12. CDR3 size: 15 residues.